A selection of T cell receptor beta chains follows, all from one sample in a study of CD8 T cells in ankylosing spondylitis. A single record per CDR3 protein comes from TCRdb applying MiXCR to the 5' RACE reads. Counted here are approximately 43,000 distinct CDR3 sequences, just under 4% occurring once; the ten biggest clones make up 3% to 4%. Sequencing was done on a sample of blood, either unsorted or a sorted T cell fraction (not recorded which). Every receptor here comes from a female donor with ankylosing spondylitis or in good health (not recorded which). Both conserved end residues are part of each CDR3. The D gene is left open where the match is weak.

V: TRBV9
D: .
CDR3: CASSVGPGGWGYEQYF

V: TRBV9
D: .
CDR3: CASSIEPRSPLHF

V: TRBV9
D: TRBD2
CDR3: CASSASGALPGEQFF

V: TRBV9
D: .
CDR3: CASSPPVFNSPLHF

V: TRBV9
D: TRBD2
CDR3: CASSRLAGEGDTQYF

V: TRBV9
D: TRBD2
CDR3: CASSLGLAGGPGTGELFF

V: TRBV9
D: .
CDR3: CASSETSGDEQFF

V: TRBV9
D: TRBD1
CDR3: CASSPGTGIVAGSNQPQHF

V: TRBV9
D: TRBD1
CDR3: CASSVRGQGIDEQYF

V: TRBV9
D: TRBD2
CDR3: CASSPHSGGVSYEQYF

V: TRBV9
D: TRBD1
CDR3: CASSVEGQNEKLFF

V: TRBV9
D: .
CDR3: CASSAVPGNTGELFF

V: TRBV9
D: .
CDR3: CASRLDKGTGELFF

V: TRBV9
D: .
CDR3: CASTPQGTTNEKLFF

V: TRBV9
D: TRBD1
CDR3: CASSVQGAIGNTIYF